Each of the 17 T cell receptor beta chains below was sequenced from the same sample in a study of beta chain features in type 1 diabetes. Sequencing targeted expressed TCRB transcripts, as all isolated RNA had been reverse transcribed. Sequencing used immunoSEQ multiplex PCR; TCRdb keeps in-frame clones, though not all of them. In the table there are approximately 600,000 clones, 9.5% to 15% of which are singletons. For these receptors, no antigen is known. Findings of the study overall: Moderately but significantly shorter TCRB CDR3s were found in Type 1 diabetes patients in all four CD4+ subsets.

What was sequenced was naive CD4+ T cells from blood. These receptors all come from a man aged 25-45 years with type 1 diabetes.

The chain couples TRBV13 to TRBJ1-4; TRBD1 is a possible D gene (5 bases). The V end was cut by 6 bases, the J end by 3 bases, with 11 bases between. The CDR3 consists of 14 residues. Germline lookup yields CDR1 PRHDT and CDR2 FYEKMQ (reference sequence). CDR3 nucleotides: TGTGCCAGCAGTAGTAGGGGAGCTAATGAAAAACTGTTTTTT. Residues: CASSSRGANEKLFF. The whole variable domain, filled in from reference TRBV13 and TRBJ1-4, reads AAGVIQSPRHLIKEKRETATLKCYPIPRHDTVYWYQQGPGQDPQFLISFYEKMQSDKGSIPDRFSAQQFSDYHSELNMSSLELGDSALYFCASSSRGANEKLFFGSGTQLSVL.

The rearrangement links TRBV25-1 to TRBJ1-1, with D hard to call. Per the germline V gene, CDR1 is MGHDK and CDR2 is SYGVNS. The CDR3 covers 11 residues. V was cut by 6 bases and J by 11 bases, with 13 bases left in between. The CDR3 loop reads CASSFRRAAFF. The CDR3 DNA reads TGTGCCAGCAGCTTTAGGAGGGCCGCTTTCTTT.

The CDR3 DNA reads TGTGCCAGCAGTTCCCCCGCCGGGACTAAGAAGACCCAGTACTTC. Its protein is CASSSPAGTKKTQYF. V and J are TRBV6-6 and TRBJ2-5; 7 bases are a match to TRBD2. CDR1 is MNHNY and CDR2 is SVGAGI in the germline V gene (reference sequence). The CDR3 runs to 15 residues. V trimming: 4 bases; J trimming: 6 bases; junction bases outside the gene matches: 11.

This clone has just a few counts. The rearrangement uses TRBV7-7 and TRBJ2-5, with 8 bases fitting TRBD1. Germline assignment: CDR1 SSHAT and CDR2 FNYEAQ (reference sequence). The ends lost 1 base at V and 1 base at J; junction bases unmatched: 8. CDR3 length: 17 amino acids. CDR3 sequence (DNA): TGTGCCAGCAGCTTAGGGAGGTCAGGGGGCCTCCAAGAGACCCAGTACTTC. Translated: CASSLGRSGGLQETQYF.

V is TRBV4-1 and J is TRBJ1-6; D is perhaps TRBD1 (5 bases). The CDR3 contains 18 residues. Trimming shortened V by 3 bases and J by 6 bases, and 21 bases separated the two germline ends. Germline CDR1 MGHRA, CDR2 YSYEKL. Here the CDR3 reads CASSHPGPQGATNSPLHF. CDR3 coding DNA: TGCGCCAGCAGCCATCCCGGCCCCCAGGGAGCTACTAATTCACCCCTCCACTTT.

Only a few counts were recorded for this clone. The chain uses TRBV5-1 and TRBJ2-2, with 9 nucleotides matching TRBD2. This CDR3 spans 22 amino acids. The germline gives CDR1 SGHRS, CDR2 YFSETQ. After removal of 3 bases from V and 0 bases from J, the junction contained 21 bases not matched to a gene. The CDR3 reads CASSSARIAGDPLSANTGELFF. DNA for the CDR3: TGCGCCAGCAGCTCCGCGCGGATAGCGGGGGACCCACTTTCCGCGAACACCGGGGAGCTGTTTTTT.

V usage is TRBV7-2 and J usage is TRBJ2-3; D gene ambiguous. CDR1 SGHTA and CDR2 FQGNSA come from the germline V gene. The CDR3 covers 12 residues. Between the trimmed V and J ends, which lost 5 bases and 0 bases, there was a span of 3 bases. CDR3 nucleotides: TGTGCCAGCAGCGGAAGCACAGATACGCAGTATTTT. Its protein is CASSGSTDTQYF.

In DNA form, the CDR3 reads TGTGCCAGCAGGTTCACAGGGGGCTACGAGCAGTACTTC. Protein: CASRFTGGYEQYF. The chain uses TRBV11-3 and TRBJ2-7; 8 bases map to TRBD1. The germline gives CDR1 SGHNT, CDR2 YENEEA. This CDR3 is 13 amino acids long. Trimming took 6 bases from V and 3 from J; bases not matched to a gene: 4.

This clone has a handful of counts. The chain couples TRBV2 to TRBJ2-5; D may be TRBD1 (5 bases). The CDR3 extends over 13 amino acids. Germline lookup yields CDR1 SNHLY and CDR2 FYNNEI. The ends were cut back, 6 bases at V and 4 bases at J, with 12 bases in the middle. The CDR3, as DNA: TGTGCCAGCAGCGGCAGGGAAGGAGAGACCCAGTACTTC. Protein product: CASSGREGETQYF. The entire variable domain, with the rest obtained from reference TRBV2 and TRBJ2-5, is as follows: EPEVTQTPSHQVTQMGQEVILRCVPISNHLYFYWYRQILGQKVEFLVSFYNNEISEKSEIFDDQFSVERPDGSNFTLKIRSTKLEDSAMYFCASSGREGETQYFGPGTRLLVL.

This clone showed up just a few times. J is TRBJ1-3 and V is TRBV15; TRBD1 agrees at 11 bases. The CDR3 is made up of 14 amino acids. Germline trimming cut 2 bases from V and 8 bases from J; bases unmatched to any gene: 2. The V gene's germline CDR1 is LNHNV and CDR2 YYDKDF (reference sequence). The CDR3 coding sequence is TGTGCCACCAGCAGAACGGGACAGGGGGACACCATATATTTT. Encoded protein: CATSRTGQGDTIYF.

This clone appeared a few times. This specimen includes other DNA sequences encoding the same CDR3. The chain combines TRBV28 with TRBJ2-7; 9 nucleotides line up with TRBD1. CDR1 and CDR2 from the germline V gene are MDHEN and SYDVKM. With V trimmed by 6 bases and J by 7 bases, 7 bases remained unmatched. The CDR3 is 13 residues long. The CDR3 here is CASSRDRVGEQYF. In DNA form, the CDR3 reads TGTGCCAGCAGCCGGGACAGGGTAGGAGAGCAGTACTTC.

This chain links TRBV5-6 with TRBJ1-5, with D tentatively TRBD1 (5 bases). Germline loops: CDR1 SGHDT, CDR2 YYEEEE. The ends were cut back, 5 bases at V and 4 bases at J, with 13 bases in the middle. The CDR3 length is 14 residues. For the CDR3, the DNA is TGTGCCAGCAGTACGGGACTCCGAAATCAGCCCCAGCATTTT. It encodes CASSTGLRNQPQHF.

This clone has a handful of counts. This rearrangement joins TRBV7-2 to TRBJ1-3; 8 nucleotides align to TRBD1. CDR1 and CDR2 (germline): SGHTA, FQGNSA. V shed 6 bases, J shed 4 bases, and the junction held 5 bases outside the gene matches. The CDR3 extends over 14 amino acids. The CDR3 DNA is TGTGCCAGCAGTCCTGACAGGGGAGGAAACACCATATATTTT. It codes for CASSPDRGGNTIYF.

This clone was found a few times. The chain combines TRBV9 with TRBJ2-1, with D uncertain. Trimming removed 0 bases from V and 3 bases from J, with 7 bases in between. The CDR3 is 14 amino acids. CDR1 is SGDLS and CDR2 is YYNGEE in the germline V gene. CDR3 sequence: CASSVVGLYNEQFF. The CDR3 nucleotides are TGTGCCAGCAGCGTAGTAGGGCTCTACAATGAGCAGTTCTTC.

The chain uses TRBV30 and TRBJ2-2; TRBD2 aligns across 8 bases. Per the germline V gene, CDR1 is GTSNPN and CDR2 is SVGIG (reference sequence). The CDR3 totals 14 residues. Trimming took 2 bases from V and 7 from J; bases not matched to a gene: 6. CDR3: CAWSSSGYSGELFF. The CDR3 nucleotides are TGTGCCTGGAGTTCTAGCGGGTACAGCGGGGAGCTGTTTTTT.

The chain carries TRBV5-4 and TRBJ1-4, with D perhaps TRBD1 (5 bases). The germline CDR1 and CDR2 sequences are SGHNT and YYREEE (reference sequence). CDR3 size: 18 residues. V lost 6 bases to trimming and J lost 0 bases, with 21 bases between them. The CDR3 is CASTTRQSSKATNEKLFF. In DNA form, the CDR3 reads TGTGCCAGCACCACGCGACAGTCATCTAAAGCAACTAATGAAAAACTGTTTTTT.

The chain joins TRBV30 to TRBJ2-2, with no clear D. Germline CDR1 GTSNPN, CDR2 SVGIG (reference sequence). The V end was cut by 0 bases, the J end by 8 bases, with 7 bases between. The CDR3 runs 12 residues. This CDR3 is CAWSVLGGELFF. CDR3 nucleotides: TGTGCCTGGAGTGTATTAGGGGGGGAGCTGTTTTTT.